Each of the 21 T cell receptor beta chains below was sequenced from the same sample in a study of CD8+ T cells in alopecia areata. As to treatment: oral pan-JAK inhibitor, 5-10 mg twice daily. Extraction of RNA preceded its reverse transcription into cDNA, which served as the sequencing template. The table came from immunoSEQ multiplex PCR; TCRdb's copy has only in-frame clones and leaves some out. The sample lists 120,000 or so clones, about 59% occurring once. Sequencing used CD4+ T cells sorted from blood, obtained at week 4, from a patient treated with tofacitinib. The receptors originated from a human donor with alopecia areata.

The rearrangement uses TRBV30 and TRBJ2-3; D possibly corresponds to TRBD2 (6 bases). Germline V CDR1 and CDR2: GTSNPN, SVGIG (reference sequence). V was trimmed by 0 bases and J by 3 bases, leaving 16 bases between them. The CDR3 contains 16 residues. The CDR3 loop reads CAWSVKWSGLTDTQYF. The CDR3, as DNA: TGTGCCTGGAGTGTAAAGTGGAGCGGGTTAACAGATACGCAGTATTTT.

The chain joins TRBV29-1 to TRBJ1-1; a weak D match, TRBD1 (5 bases). Looked up from germline, CDR1 is SQVTM and CDR2 is ANQGSEA. Trimming stripped 3 bases from V and 3 bases from J, with 11 bases between. There are 13 residues in the CDR3. Written as DNA, the CDR3 is TGCAGCGTTGACGCGGGGGGGGACACTGAAGCTTTCTTT. Its translation is CSVDAGGDTEAFF. Full variable domain (outside the CDR3, taken from reference TRBV29-1 and TRBJ1-1): SAVISQKPSRDICQRGTSLTIQCQVDSQVTMMFWYRQQPGQSLTLIATANQGSEATYESGFVIDKFPISRPNLTFSTLTVSNMSPEDSSIYLCSVDAGGDTEAFFGQGTRLTVV.

The gene calls are TRBV29-1 and TRBJ1-2; D uncertain. V lost 3 bases, J lost 10 bases, and 12 bases lay in between. The length of the CDR3 is 11 residues. Germline V lookup: CDR1 SQVTM, CDR2 ANQGSEA. The CDR3 loop reads CSVEGGWDYTF. CDR3 nucleotides: TGCAGCGTTGAGGGAGGCTGGGACTACACCTTC.

The gene calls are TRBV6-1 and TRBJ2-2; unclear D gene. Trimming left V 6 bases short and J 1 base short, with 9 bases between. This CDR3 has 14 residues. Looked up from germline, CDR1 is MNHNS and CDR2 is SASEGT. The CDR3, as DNA: TGTGCCAGCAGGCGAGACTGGAACACCGGGGAGCTGTTTTTT. It encodes CASRRDWNTGELFF.

The chain links TRBV7-9 to TRBJ1-1; no reliable D call. CDR1 and CDR2 (germline): SEHNR, FQNEAQ (reference sequence). V gave up 2 bases and J gave up 2 bases, with 6 bases separating them. The CDR3 is 13 amino acids. CDR3 coding DNA: TGTGCCAGCAGCTTATCGGGAAACACTGAAGCTTTCTTT. It yields the protein CASSLSGNTEAFF.

CDR3 amino acids: CASSLRSGANVLTF. The CDR3, as DNA: TGTGCCAGCAGCTTACGCTCTGGGGCCAACGTCCTGACTTTC. This chain uses TRBV13 with TRBJ2-6, with unresolved D. This CDR3 spans 14 amino acids. Germline CDR1 is PRHDT and CDR2 is FYEKMQ (reference sequence). The V end lost 2 bases, the J end lost 0 bases, and 2 bases lay between the germline ends.

There are a few counts of this clone. In DNA, the CDR3 is TGTGCCAGCAGCTGGGCCCGGACAGGGTCGGATGGCTACACCTTC. Translating it yields CASSWARTGSDGYTF. This chain connects TRBV5-4 to TRBJ1-2, with 8 positions matching TRBD1. The germline CDR1 and CDR2 sequences are SGHNT and YYREEE (reference sequence). Trimming cost V 3 bases and J 6 bases; bases outside gene matches: 10. The length of the CDR3 is 15 residues.

The CDR3 loop reads CASSPKQGAYEQYF. CDR3 DNA: TGTGCCAGCTCACCAAAACAGGGGGCGTACGAGCAGTACTTC. V is TRBV18 and J is TRBJ2-7; 9 bases agree with TRBD1. Trimming removed 2 bases from V and 4 bases from J; junction bases left unmatched: 3. The V gene's germline CDR1 is KGHSH and CDR2 LQKENI. The CDR3 spans 14 residues.

This clone occurred a few times. The chain links TRBV14 to TRBJ2-7; 8 positions agree with TRBD1. With V trimmed by 5 bases and J by 0 bases, 9 bases remained unmatched. There are 16 residues in the CDR3. CDR1 and CDR2 from the germline V gene are SGHDN and FVKESK. The CDR3 nucleotides are TGTGCCAGCAGCGAAATGGGACAGGAATACTCCTACGAGCAGTACTTC. It yields the protein CASSEMGQEYSYEQYF.

The J gene is TRBJ1-2, the V gene TRBV27; D is perhaps TRBD1 (6 bases). The CDR3 totals 14 residues. Trimming removed 2 bases at V and 6 bases at J, with 13 bases between. Germline V gives CDR1 MNHEY, CDR2 SMNVEV (reference sequence). This CDR3 is CASSLGFGGDGYTF. CDR3 coding DNA: TGTGCCAGCAGTTTAGGTTTCGGGGGCGATGGCTACACCTTC.

The rearrangement uses TRBV5-6 and TRBJ2-5; possible D gene TRBD2, 6 bases. CDR1 and CDR2 from the germline V gene are SGHDT and YYEEEE. V lost 0 bases and J lost 6, with 15 bases in between. This CDR3 is built from 15 residues. CDR3 nucleotides: TGTGCCAGCAGCTTGGGCGGGAACACACAACAGACCCAGTACTTC. Residues: CASSLGGNTQQTQYF.

The sample holds a few counts of this clone. The chain is built from TRBV5-1 and TRBJ2-3, with D perhaps TRBD1 or TRBD2 (5 bases each). The CDR3 sequence is 16 residues long. V was trimmed by 0 bases and J by 0 bases, leaving 11 bases between them. In germline, CDR1 is SGHRS, CDR2 YFSETQ. The CDR3 DNA follows: TGCGCCAGCAGCTTGGTCGGGACGGGAAGCACAGATACGCAGTATTTT. Protein: CASSLVGTGSTDTQYF.

Written as DNA, the CDR3 is TGCGCCAGCAGCACCGCTAGCGGCTCCTACAATGAGCAGTTCTTC. Translation gives CASSTASGSYNEQFF. V is TRBV5-1 and J is TRBJ2-1, with 7 bases fitting TRBD2. V gave up 4 bases and J gave up 0 bases; unmatched junction bases: 4. The CDR3 has 15 amino acids. Germline V gene sequence: CDR1 SGHRS, CDR2 YFSETQ.

J is TRBJ2-6 and V is TRBV2; TRBD1 matches at 7 bases. Germline V gives CDR1 SNHLY, CDR2 FYNNEI. The CDR3 consists of 17 residues. The V segment lost 5 bases and the J segment 0 bases; nucleotides outside the gene matches: 7. CDR3 bases: TGTGCCAGCAGTCTTAGGACAGGCTTCTCTGGGGCCAACGTCCTGACTTTC. Translated: CASSLRTGFSGANVLTF. Together with reference TRBV2 and TRBJ2-6, the CDR3 gives the full variable domain: EPEVTQTPSHQVTQMGQEVILRCVPISNHLYFYWYRQILGQKVEFLVSFYNNEISEKSEIFDDQFSVERPDGSNFTLKIRSTKLEDSAMYFCASSLRTGFSGANVLTFGAGSRLTVL.

This clone was counted a few times. The J gene is TRBJ1-2, the V gene TRBV30; D is uncertain. Germline values: CDR1 GTSNPN, CDR2 SVGIG (reference sequence). The V and J ends lost 3 bases and 1 base respectively, with 9 bases between them. This CDR3 comprises 13 residues. The CDR3 loop reads CAWSLGDNYGYTF. The CDR3 DNA is TGTGCCTGGAGCCTCGGGGATAACTATGGCTACACCTTC.

This clone was counted a few times. The gene calls are TRBV25-1 and TRBJ1-1; TRBD1 matches at 7 bases. Per germline, CDR1 MGHDK and CDR2 SYGVNS. This CDR3 spans 15 amino acids. V lost 2 bases and J lost 5; bases outside the gene matches: 8. CDR3 nucleotide sequence: TGTGCCAGCAGTGAAACAGAGGGGGCGCGGACTGAAGCTTTCTTT. This sequence encodes CASSETEGARTEAFF.

The genes are TRBV11-2 and TRBJ2-3, with D hard to call. CDR3 length: 13 residues. Germline lookup yields CDR1 SGHAT and CDR2 FQNNGV. V was pared by 4 bases and J by 4 bases, with 9 bases between. Here the CDR3 DNA reads TGTGCCAGCAGCTCCAGTCTACCAGATACGCAGTATTTT. Encoded protein: CASSSSLPDTQYF.

V is TRBV7-9 and J is TRBJ2-2, with D maybe TRBD1 (5 bases). The CDR3 length is 14 residues. V lost 5 bases and J 2 bases, leaving 9 bases between the germline ends. Germline V lookup: CDR1 SEHNR, CDR2 FQNEAQ (reference sequence). CDR3 bases: TGTGCCAGCAGCGGGGCGACCAACACCGGGGAGCTGTTTTTT. It codes for CASSGATNTGELFF.

V gene TRBV9 combines with J gene TRBJ2-3; 11 bases agree with TRBD2. V trimming: 3 bases; J trimming: 3 bases; junction bases outside the gene matches: 0. The CDR3 has 14 amino acids. Germline lookup yields CDR1 SGDLS and CDR2 YYNGEE. The CDR3 protein is CASSASGRTDTQYF. The CDR3 DNA reads as TGTGCCAGCAGCGCTAGCGGGAGGACAGATACGCAGTATTTT.

This clone occurred once. The chain is built from TRBV7-6 and TRBJ2-1; the D gene is possibly TRBD1 (5 bases). The CDR3 loop spans 13 amino acids. V was clipped by 1 base and J by 7 bases, with 8 bases between them. Per germline, CDR1 SGHVS and CDR2 FNYEAQ. CDR3 sequence: CASSLDQGNEQFF. DNA for the CDR3: TGTGCCAGCAGCTTAGATCAGGGAAATGAGCAGTTCTTC.

The chain uses TRBV30 and TRBJ1-1, with TRBD1 as a possible D gene (6 bases). Germline V gives CDR1 GTSNPN, CDR2 SVGIG (reference sequence). CDR3 length: 14 residues. Trimming pared 1 base from V and 0 bases from J, leaving 9 bases between. As DNA, the CDR3 is TGTGCCTGGAGTGGCGGACAGCTGAACACTGAAGCTTTCTTT. It yields the protein CAWSGGQLNTEAFF.